The clone carrying this T cell receptor beta chain was counted ten times or more. This sample was taken from a study of T cells after yellow fever vaccination. Trimming removed 0 bases from V and 3 bases from J, with 6 bases in between. CDR3 size: 13 residues. Germline V gives CDR1 SGHDT, CDR2 YYEEEE. Using its own MiXCR run on the 5' RACE reads, TCRdb lists one record per CDR3 protein. The sample records about 160,000 distinct CDR3 sequences, 6.5% to 8.5% being singletons. J is TRBJ2-5 and V is TRBV5-6; the D is unclear. The receptor was derived from a man younger than 30 who received the YFV17D yellow fever vaccine. Material: CD4+ T cells sorted from PBMCs, obtained 5 to 6 days after the first yellow fever vaccination. The CDR3 nucleotides read TGTGCCAGCAGCTTGGGTCGGGAAGAGACCCAGTACTTC. This encodes CASSLGREETQYF.